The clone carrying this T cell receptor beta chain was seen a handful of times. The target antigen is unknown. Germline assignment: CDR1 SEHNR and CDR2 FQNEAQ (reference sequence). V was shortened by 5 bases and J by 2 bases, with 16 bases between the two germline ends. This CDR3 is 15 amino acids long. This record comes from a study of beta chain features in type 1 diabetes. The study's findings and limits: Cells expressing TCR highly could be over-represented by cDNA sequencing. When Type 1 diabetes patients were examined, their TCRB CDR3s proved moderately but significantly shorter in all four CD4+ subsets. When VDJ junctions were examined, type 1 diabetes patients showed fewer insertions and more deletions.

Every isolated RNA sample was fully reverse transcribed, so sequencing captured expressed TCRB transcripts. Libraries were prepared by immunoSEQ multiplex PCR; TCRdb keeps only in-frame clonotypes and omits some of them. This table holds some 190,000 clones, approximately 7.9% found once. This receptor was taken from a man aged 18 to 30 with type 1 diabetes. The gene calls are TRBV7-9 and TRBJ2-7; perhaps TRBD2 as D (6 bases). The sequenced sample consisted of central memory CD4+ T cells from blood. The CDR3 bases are TGTGCCAGCAGCCGGTCGGCTAGCGAGACCTACGAGCAGTACTTC. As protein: CASSRSASETYEQYF.